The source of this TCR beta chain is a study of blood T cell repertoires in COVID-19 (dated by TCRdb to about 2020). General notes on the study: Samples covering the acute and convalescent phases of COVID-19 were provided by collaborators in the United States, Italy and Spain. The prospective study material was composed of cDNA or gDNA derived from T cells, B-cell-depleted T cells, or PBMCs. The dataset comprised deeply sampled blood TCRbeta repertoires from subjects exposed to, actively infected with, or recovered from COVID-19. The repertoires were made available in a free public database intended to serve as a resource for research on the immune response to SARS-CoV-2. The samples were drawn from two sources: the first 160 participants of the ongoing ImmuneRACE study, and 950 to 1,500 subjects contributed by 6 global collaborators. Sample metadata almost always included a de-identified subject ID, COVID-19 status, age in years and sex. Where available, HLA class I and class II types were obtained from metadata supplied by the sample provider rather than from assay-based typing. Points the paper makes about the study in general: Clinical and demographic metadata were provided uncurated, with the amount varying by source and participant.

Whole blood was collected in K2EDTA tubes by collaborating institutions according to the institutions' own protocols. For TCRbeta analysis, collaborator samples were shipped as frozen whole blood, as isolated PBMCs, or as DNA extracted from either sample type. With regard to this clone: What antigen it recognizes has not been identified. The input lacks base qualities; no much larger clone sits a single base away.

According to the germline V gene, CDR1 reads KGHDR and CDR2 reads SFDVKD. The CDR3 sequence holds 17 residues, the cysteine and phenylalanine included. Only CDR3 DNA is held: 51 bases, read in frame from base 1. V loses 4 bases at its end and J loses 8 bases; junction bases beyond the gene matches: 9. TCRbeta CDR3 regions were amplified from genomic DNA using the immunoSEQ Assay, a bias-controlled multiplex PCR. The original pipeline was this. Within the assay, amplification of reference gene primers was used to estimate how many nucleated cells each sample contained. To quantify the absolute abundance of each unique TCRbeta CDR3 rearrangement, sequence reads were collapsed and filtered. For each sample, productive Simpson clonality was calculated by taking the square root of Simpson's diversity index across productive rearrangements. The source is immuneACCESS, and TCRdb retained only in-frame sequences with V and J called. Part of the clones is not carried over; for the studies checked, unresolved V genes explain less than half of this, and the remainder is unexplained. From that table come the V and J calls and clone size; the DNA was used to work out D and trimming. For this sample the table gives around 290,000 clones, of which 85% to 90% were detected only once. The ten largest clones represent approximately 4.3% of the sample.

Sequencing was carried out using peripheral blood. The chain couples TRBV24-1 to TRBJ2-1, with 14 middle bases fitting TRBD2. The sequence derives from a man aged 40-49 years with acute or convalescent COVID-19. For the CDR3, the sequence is CATSDNGLAGGRDEQFF. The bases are TGTGCCACCAGTGACAACGGACTAGCGGGGGGCAGGGATGAGCAGTTCTTC.